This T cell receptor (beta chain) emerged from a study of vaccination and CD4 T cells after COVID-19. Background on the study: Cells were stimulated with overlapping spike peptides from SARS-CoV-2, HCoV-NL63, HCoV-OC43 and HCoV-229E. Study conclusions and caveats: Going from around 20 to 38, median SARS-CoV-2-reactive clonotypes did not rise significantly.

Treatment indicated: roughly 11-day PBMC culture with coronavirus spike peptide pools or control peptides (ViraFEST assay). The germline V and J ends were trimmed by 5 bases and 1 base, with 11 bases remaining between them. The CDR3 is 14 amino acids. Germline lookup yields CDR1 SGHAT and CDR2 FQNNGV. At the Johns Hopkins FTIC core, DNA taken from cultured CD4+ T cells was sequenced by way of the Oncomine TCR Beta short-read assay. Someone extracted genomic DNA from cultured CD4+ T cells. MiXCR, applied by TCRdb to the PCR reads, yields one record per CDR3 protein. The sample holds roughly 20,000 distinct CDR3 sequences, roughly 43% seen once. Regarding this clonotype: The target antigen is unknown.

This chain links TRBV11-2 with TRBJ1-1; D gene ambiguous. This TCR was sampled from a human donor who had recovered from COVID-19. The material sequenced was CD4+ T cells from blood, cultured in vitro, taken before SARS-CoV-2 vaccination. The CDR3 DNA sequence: TGTGCCAGCAGCCCCAGCGCGGGGAACACTGAAGCTTTCTTT. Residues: CASSPSAGNTEAFF.